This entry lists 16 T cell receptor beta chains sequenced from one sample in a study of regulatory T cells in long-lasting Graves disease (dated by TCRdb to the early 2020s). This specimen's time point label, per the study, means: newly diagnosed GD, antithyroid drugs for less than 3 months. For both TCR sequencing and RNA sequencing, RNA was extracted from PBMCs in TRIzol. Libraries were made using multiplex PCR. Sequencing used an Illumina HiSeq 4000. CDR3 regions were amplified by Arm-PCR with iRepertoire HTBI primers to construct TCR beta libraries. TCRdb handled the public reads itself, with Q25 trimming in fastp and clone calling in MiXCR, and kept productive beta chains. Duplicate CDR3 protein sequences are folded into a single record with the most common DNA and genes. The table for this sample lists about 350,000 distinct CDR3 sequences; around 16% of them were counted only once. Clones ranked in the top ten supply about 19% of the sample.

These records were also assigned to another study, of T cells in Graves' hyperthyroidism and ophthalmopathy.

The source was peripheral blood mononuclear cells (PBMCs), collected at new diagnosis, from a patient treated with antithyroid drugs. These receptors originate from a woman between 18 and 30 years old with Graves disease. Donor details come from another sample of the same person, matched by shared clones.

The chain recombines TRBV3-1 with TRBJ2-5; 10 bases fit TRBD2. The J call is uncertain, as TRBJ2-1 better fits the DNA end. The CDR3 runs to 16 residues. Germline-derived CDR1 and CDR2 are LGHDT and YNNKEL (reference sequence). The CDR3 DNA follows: TGTGCCAGCAGCCGAACCCGACTAGCGGGTACAGGGGAGCAGTTCTTC. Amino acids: CASSRTRLAGTGEQFF.

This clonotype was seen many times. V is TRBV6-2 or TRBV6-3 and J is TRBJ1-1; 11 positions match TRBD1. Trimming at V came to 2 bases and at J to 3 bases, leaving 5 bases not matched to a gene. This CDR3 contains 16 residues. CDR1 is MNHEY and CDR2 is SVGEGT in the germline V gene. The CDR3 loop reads CASSYRTGGADTEAFF. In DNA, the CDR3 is TGTGCCAGCAGTTACCGGACAGGGGGCGCCGACACTGAAGCTTTCTTT.

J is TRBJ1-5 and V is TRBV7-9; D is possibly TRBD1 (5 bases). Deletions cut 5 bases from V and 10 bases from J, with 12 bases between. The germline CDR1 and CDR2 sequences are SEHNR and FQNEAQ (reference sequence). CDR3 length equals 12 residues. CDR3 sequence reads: CASSHTGDPQHF. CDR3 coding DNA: TGTGCCAGCAGCCACACGGGGGACCCCCAGCATTTT.

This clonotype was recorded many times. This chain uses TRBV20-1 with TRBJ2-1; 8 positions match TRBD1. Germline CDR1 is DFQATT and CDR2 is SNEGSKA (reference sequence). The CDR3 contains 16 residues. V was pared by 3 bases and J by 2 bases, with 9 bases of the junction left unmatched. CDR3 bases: TGCAGTGCTAGTGGGCGGGACAGGTTTACCTACAATGAGCAGTTCTTC. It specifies CSASGRDRFTYNEQFF.

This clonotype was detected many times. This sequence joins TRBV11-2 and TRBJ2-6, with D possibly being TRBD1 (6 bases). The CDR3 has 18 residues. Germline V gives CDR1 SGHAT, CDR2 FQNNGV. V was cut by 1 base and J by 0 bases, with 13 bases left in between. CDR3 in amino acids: CASSLVDRLRSGANVLTF. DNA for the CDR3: TGTGCCAGCAGCTTAGTCGACAGGCTACGCTCTGGGGCCAACGTCCTGACTTTC.

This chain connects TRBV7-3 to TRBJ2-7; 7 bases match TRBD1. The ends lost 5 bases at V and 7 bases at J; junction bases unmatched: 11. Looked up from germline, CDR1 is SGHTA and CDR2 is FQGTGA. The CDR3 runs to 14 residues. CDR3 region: CASSMTGWGGEQYF. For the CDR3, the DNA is TGTGCCAGCAGCATGACAGGGTGGGGCGGGGAGCAGTACTTC.

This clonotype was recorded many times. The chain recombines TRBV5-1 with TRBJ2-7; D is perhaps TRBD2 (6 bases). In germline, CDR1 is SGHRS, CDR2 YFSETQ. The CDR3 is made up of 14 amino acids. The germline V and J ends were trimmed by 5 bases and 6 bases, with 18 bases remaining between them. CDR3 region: CASSSGTKGGEQYF. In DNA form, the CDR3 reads TGCGCCAGCAGTTCCGGGACCAAGGGAGGCGAGCAGTACTTC.

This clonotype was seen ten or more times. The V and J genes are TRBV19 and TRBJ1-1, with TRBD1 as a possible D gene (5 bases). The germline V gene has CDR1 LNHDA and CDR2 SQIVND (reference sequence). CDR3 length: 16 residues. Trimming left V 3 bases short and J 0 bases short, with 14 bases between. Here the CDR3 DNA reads TGTGCCAGTAGTATTAAAAGCCAGGGCCTGAACACTGAAGCTTTCTTT. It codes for CASSIKSQGLNTEAFF.

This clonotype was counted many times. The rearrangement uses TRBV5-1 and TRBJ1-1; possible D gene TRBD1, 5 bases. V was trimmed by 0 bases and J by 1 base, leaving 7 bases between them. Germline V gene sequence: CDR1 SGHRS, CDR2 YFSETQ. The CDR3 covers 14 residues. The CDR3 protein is CASSLAGKNTEAFF. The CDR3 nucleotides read TGCGCCAGCAGCTTGGCAGGGAAGAACACTGAAGCTTTCTTT.

The CDR3: CASRNGGPSTDTQYF. DNA for the CDR3: TGTGCCAGCAGGAACGGGGGGCCAAGCACAGATACGCAGTATTTT. The V and J genes are TRBV6-1 and TRBJ2-3, with D possibly matching TRBD2 (7 bases). Per the germline V gene, CDR1 is MNHNS and CDR2 is SASEGT. This CDR3 is built from 15 residues. Trimming took 6 bases from V and 0 from J, leaving 13 bases between them.

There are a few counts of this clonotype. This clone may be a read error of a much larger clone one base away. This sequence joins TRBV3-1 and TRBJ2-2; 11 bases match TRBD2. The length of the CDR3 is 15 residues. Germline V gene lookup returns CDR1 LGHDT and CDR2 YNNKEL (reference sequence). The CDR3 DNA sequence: TGTGCCAGCAGCCTAGCGGGAGGGGGCACCAGGGAGCTGTTTTTT. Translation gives CASSLAGGGTRELFF.

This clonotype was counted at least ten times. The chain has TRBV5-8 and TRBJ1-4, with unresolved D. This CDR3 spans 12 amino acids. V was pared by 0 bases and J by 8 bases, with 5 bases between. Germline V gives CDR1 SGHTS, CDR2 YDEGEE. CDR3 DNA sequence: TGTGCCAGCAGCTTGGATGGGGAAAAACTGTTTTTT. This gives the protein CASSLDGEKLFF. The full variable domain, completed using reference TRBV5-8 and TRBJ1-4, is EAGVTQSPTHLIKTRGQQATLRCSPISGHTSVYWYQQALGLGLQFLLWYDEGEERNRGNFPPRFSGRQFPNYSSELNVNALELEDSALYLCASSLDGEKLFFGSGTQLSVL.

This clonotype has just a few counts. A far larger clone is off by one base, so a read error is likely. CDR3 region: CASRKVGVEDNEQFF. The CDR3 DNA sequence: TGCGCCAGCAGAAAAGTGGGAGTTGAGGACAATGAGCAGTTCTTC. The V and J genes are TRBV5-1 and TRBJ2-5; D perhaps matches TRBD2 (5 bases). The end of the DNA is better explained by TRBJ2-1, so the J call may be wrong. Germline assignment: CDR1 SGHRS and CDR2 YFSETQ. The CDR3 is 15 residues long.

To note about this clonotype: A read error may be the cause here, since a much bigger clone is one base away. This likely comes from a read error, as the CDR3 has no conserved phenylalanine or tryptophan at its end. In nucleotides, the CDR3 is TGTGCCAGCAGCACAGCGGGAGGATACTACAATGAGCAGTTCCTC. Amino acid sequence: CASSTAGGYYNEQFL. The V and J genes are TRBV7-2 and TRBJ2-1, with 9 bases aligning to TRBD2. Germline values: CDR1 SGHTA, CDR2 FQGNSA. This CDR3 spans 15 amino acids. With 5 bases clipped from V and 3 bases from J, the junction kept 5 bases outside the gene matches.

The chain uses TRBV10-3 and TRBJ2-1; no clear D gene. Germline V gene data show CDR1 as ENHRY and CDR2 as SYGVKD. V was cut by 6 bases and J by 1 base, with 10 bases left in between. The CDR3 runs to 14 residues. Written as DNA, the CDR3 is TGTGCCATCAGGGCGGACGGGTCCTACAATGAGCAGTTCTTC. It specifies CAIRADGSYNEQFF.

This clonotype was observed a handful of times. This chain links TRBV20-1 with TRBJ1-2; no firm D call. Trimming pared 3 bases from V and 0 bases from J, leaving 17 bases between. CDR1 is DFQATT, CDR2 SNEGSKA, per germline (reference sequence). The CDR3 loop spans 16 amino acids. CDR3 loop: CSASRPFQLANYGYTF. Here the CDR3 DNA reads TGCAGTGCTAGTAGGCCTTTTCAACTTGCTAACTATGGCTACACCTTC.